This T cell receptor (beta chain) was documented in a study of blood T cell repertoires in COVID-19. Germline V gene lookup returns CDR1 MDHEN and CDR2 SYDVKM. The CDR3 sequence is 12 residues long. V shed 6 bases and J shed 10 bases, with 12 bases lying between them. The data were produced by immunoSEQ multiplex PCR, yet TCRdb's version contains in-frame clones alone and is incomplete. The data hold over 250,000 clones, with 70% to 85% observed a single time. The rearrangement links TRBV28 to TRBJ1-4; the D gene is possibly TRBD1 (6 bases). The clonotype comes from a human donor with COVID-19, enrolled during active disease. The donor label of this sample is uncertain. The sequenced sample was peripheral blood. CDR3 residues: CASRQGERKLFF. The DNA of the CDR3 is TGTGCCAGCAGACAGGGTGAAAGAAAACTGTTTTTT.